This T cell receptor (beta chain) was documented in a study of CD8+ T cells in alopecia areata. Germline V lookup: CDR1 MNHEY, CDR2 SMNVEV (reference sequence). Trimming cost V 6 bases and J 1 base; bases outside gene matches: 5. The CDR3 covers 15 residues. The sequencing template was cDNA reverse transcribed from extracted RNA. Generated by immunoSEQ multiplex PCR, the TCRdb table keeps only in-frame clones and is missing some. Of about 110,000 clones listed, roughly 55% are singletons. The receptor was isolated from a human donor with alopecia areata. The sequencing sample was made of NKG2D-low CD8+ T cells sorted from blood. The chain joins TRBV27 to TRBJ1-5; the match to TRBD1 covers 8 bases. CDR3 in amino acids: CASRSGTGSNQPQHF. CDR3 DNA: TGTGCCAGCAGATCCGGGACAGGAAGCAATCAGCCCCAGCATTTT.